One and the same sample provided the 17 T cell receptor beta chains below, sequenced in a study of cytomegalovirus exposure and HLA in healthy donors. Both 60 Vbeta primers and 13 Jbeta primers went into the PCR. Clones were read by immunoSEQ multiplex PCR, and TCRdb kept only the in-frame ones, dropping some. This sample yields around 130,000 clones, of which roughly 72% are seen a single time; about 1.7% belongs to the top ten. Material for sequencing was PBMCs. The receptors originated from a woman in her forties or fifties in good health and CMV-seronegative.

CDR3 DNA sequence: TGTGCCAGCAGTCGCGGCGGCAATGAGCAGTTCTTC. Amino acids: CASSRGGNEQFF. This rearrangement joins TRBV27 to TRBJ2-1, with D unresolved. Between the trimmed V and J ends, which lost 5 bases and 6 bases, there was a span of 8 bases. The CDR3 spans 12 residues. Per germline, CDR1 MNHEY and CDR2 SMNVEV (reference sequence).

This chain uses TRBV27 with TRBJ2-7; TRBD2 agrees at 9 bases. The CDR3 totals 15 residues. The junction had 10 bases not matched to a gene; V was cut back by 6 bases and J by 4 bases. Germline loops: CDR1 MNHEY, CDR2 SMNVEV (reference sequence). CDR3 region: CASSPAGGATYEQYF. As DNA, the CDR3 is TGTGCCAGCAGCCCAGCGGGGGGAGCCACGTACGAGCAGTACTTC.

V usage is TRBV15 and J usage is TRBJ2-7, with TRBD2 identical over 13 bases. The CDR3 sequence is 15 residues long. Losses at the gene ends were 3 bases for V and 5 bases for J; bases not matched to a gene: 4. Germline-derived CDR1 and CDR2 are LNHNV and YYDKDF (reference sequence). CDR3 in amino acids: CATSRGLAGRNEQYF. CDR3 bases: TGTGCCACCAGCAGGGGACTAGCGGGAAGGAACGAGCAGTACTTC.

This chain uses TRBV6-6 with TRBJ2-2; 8 nucleotides agree with TRBD2. Germline V lookup: CDR1 MNHNY, CDR2 SVGAGI (reference sequence). The J segment lost 5 bases and the V segment lost 8 bases, leaving 10 bases of the junction unmatched. CDR3 length: 15 amino acids. As DNA, the CDR3 is TGTGCCAGCGGCCCCGGGACTAGAGGAACCGGGGAGCTGTTTTTT. Encoded protein: CASGPGTRGTGELFF.

V and J are TRBV28 and TRBJ1-1; D is ambiguous. The CDR3 runs to 14 residues. Germline V gene sequence: CDR1 MDHEN, CDR2 SYDVKM. V was pared by 5 bases and J by 2 bases, with 12 bases between. The CDR3 region has the DNA TGTGCCAGCAGTCGAATCAGGTACAACACTGAAGCTTTCTTT. The encoded protein is CASSRIRYNTEAFF.

The V gene is TRBV2, the J gene TRBJ1-5; D may be TRBD1 (5 bases). The length of the CDR3 is 13 residues. V gave up 4 bases and J gave up 7 bases, with 11 bases separating them. Germline CDR1 SNHLY, CDR2 FYNNEI. For the CDR3, the DNA is TGTGCCAGCAGTGTAGGTAGGGGCCAGCCCCAGCATTTT. Residues: CASSVGRGQPQHF.

The rearrangement links TRBV7-9 to TRBJ2-7; D ambiguous. CDR1 is SEHNR, CDR2 FQNEAQ, per germline (reference sequence). V was shortened by 2 bases and J by 0 bases, with 5 bases between the two germline ends. The CDR3 is made up of 13 amino acids. In DNA form, the CDR3 reads TGTGCCAGCAGCTTACCTAGCTCCTACGAGCAGTACGTC. It codes for CASSLPSSYEQYV.

The chain carries TRBV5-1 and TRBJ2-3; D gene unclear. V shed 0 bases and J shed 8 bases, with 10 bases lying between them. The V gene's germline CDR1 is SGHRS and CDR2 YFSETQ. CDR3 length: 13 residues. The CDR3 DNA sequence: TGCGCCAGCAGCTTGGAGACGTCGGGTACGCAGTATTTT. This codes for CASSLETSGTQYF.

This chain links TRBV7-9 with TRBJ1-2; 7 bases are a match to TRBD1. CDR3 size: 14 residues. Trimming at V came to 4 bases and at J to 5 bases, leaving 7 bases not matched to a gene. Germline V gene data show CDR1 as SEHNR and CDR2 as FQNEAQ (reference sequence). Here the CDR3 DNA reads TGTGCCAGCAGCTCCCAGGACAGGCCGTATGGCTACACCTTC. It specifies CASSSQDRPYGYTF.

This clone came up a few times. This CDR3 is CASSATRRGMNTEAFF. As DNA, the CDR3 is TGTGCCAGCAGTGCCACTAGGAGGGGAATGAACACTGAAGCTTTCTTT. V is TRBV6-1 and J is TRBJ1-1, with D perhaps matching TRBD1 (5 bases). The V end lost 4 bases, the J end lost 0 bases, and 15 bases lay between the germline ends. The CDR3 loop spans 16 amino acids. The germline V gene has CDR1 MNHNS and CDR2 SASEGT.

The chain is built from TRBV10-3 and TRBJ2-2, with a weak D call TRBD1 (6 bases). The length of the CDR3 is 15 residues. V shed 6 bases and J shed 3 bases, with 14 bases lying between them. CDR1 is ENHRY and CDR2 is SYGVKD in the germline V gene. For the CDR3, the DNA is TGTGCCATCAGAGCACAGGGCAGTGACACCGGGGAGCTGTTTTTT. It yields the protein CAIRAQGSDTGELFF.

J is TRBJ2-7 and V is TRBV29-1, with 8 bases aligning to TRBD1. This CDR3 is built from 11 residues. The V segment lost 8 bases and the J segment 3 bases; nucleotides outside the gene matches: 3. CDR1 and CDR2 (germline): SQVTM, ANQGSEA. The CDR3 DNA reads as TGCAGCTTGACAGGGGTCTACGAGCAGTACGTC. This sequence encodes CSLTGVYEQYV.

The chain uses TRBV15 and TRBJ2-7, with TRBD1 as a possible D gene (5 bases). The CDR3 has 12 amino acids. With 1 base removed from V and 6 bases from J, the gap between germline ends came to 7 bases. From germline, CDR1 is LNHNV and CDR2 YYDKDF (reference sequence). This chain's CDR3 is CATSRGRGEQYF. In DNA form, the CDR3 reads TGTGCCACCAGCAGAGGAAGGGGCGAGCAGTACTTC. The complete variable domain, with remaining parts taken from reference TRBV15 and TRBJ2-7, reads DAMVIQNPRYQVTQFGKPVTLSCSQTLNHNVMYWYQQKSSQAPKLLFHYYDKDFNNEADTPDNFQSRRPNTSFCFLDIRSPGLGDTAMYLCATSRGRGEQYFGPGTRLTVT.

V usage is TRBV28 and J usage is TRBJ2-7; D gene unclear. V was trimmed by 8 bases and J by 2 bases, leaving 13 bases between them. CDR1 and CDR2 from the germline V gene are MDHEN and SYDVKM. The CDR3 sequence is 13 residues long. The CDR3 DNA reads TGTGCCAGCGCCCTTTTCCTAACCTACGAGCAGTACTTC. It specifies CASALFLTYEQYF.

The chain employs TRBV4-1 and TRBJ2-3; D possibly corresponds to TRBD1 (6 bases). CDR1 and CDR2 from the germline V gene are MGHRA and YSYEKL. V lost 1 base, J lost 1 base, and 12 bases lay in between. The CDR3 consists of 16 residues. CDR3 sequence (DNA): TGCGCCAGCAGCCAAGGGCCAGGGGACGGCACAGATACGCAGTATTTT. Residues: CASSQGPGDGTDTQYF.

The V gene is TRBV9, the J gene TRBJ2-1; 13 positions match TRBD2. Germline loops: CDR1 SGDLS, CDR2 YYNGEE. J gave up 12 bases and V 0 bases, and 3 bases lay outside the gene matches. The CDR3 spans 14 residues. The CDR3 region is CASSVGTSGSGQFF. Written as DNA, the CDR3 is TGTGCCAGCAGCGTAGGGACTAGCGGGAGTGGGCAGTTCTTC.

The J gene is TRBJ1-1, the V gene TRBV28; no reliable D call. Germline V gives CDR1 MDHEN, CDR2 SYDVKM. The CDR3 sequence is 12 residues long. Trimming shortened V by 7 bases and J by 1 base, and 7 bases separated the two germline ends. CDR3 sequence (DNA): TGTGCCAGCAACGCCGGGAACACTGAAGCTTTCTTT. Its protein is CASNAGNTEAFF.